This T cell receptor (beta chain) emerged from a study of Graves' ophthalmopathy and Graves' hyperthyroidism. Whole-study context: Where ophthalmopathy was absent within 18 months of follow-up, hyperthyroidism was stable.

Enrolled hyperthyroidism patients had a new diagnosis, a duration under 2 months, and an age of 18 to 65. If patients had other autoimmune diseases, uncontrolled infections, pregnancy or lactation, they were excluded. About this clonotype: Its antigen is unidentified.

Points from the study as a whole: Distinction of ophthalmopathy from stable hyperthyroidism by a 13-signature model reached 85% to 90% sensitivity and 81.08% specificity.

Amplification of TCR beta CDR3 regions used RNA transcripts. The workflow started with a first-round RT-PCR run with HTBI primers and then moved on to a second-round multiplex PCR. TCRdb re-derived calls from the multiplex PCR reads in MiXCR, one entry per CDR3 protein. The table shows around 1,200,000 distinct CDR3 sequences, with 35% to 40% occurring only once. The TCR was taken from an adult man with Graves' hyperthyroidism. The sample comprised peripheral blood or thyroid tissue (not recorded which).

CDR3 residues: CASSFAAGANVLTF. CDR3 coding DNA: TGCGCCAGCAGCTTCGCCGCGGGGGCCAACGTCCTGACTTTC. This chain uses TRBV5-1 with TRBJ2-6; D gene ambiguous. This CDR3 comprises 14 residues. V lost 2 bases and J 4 bases, leaving 7 bases between the germline ends. Germline CDR1 reads SGHRS; CDR2 reads YFSETQ.